The 20 T cell receptor beta chains listed next were all sequenced from one sample in a study of blood T cell repertoires in COVID-19 (dated by TCRdb to 2018 to 2021). Library preparation was by the immunoSEQ multiplex PCR assay. As stored in TCRdb, this immuneACCESS dataset retains in-frame rearrangements with V and J assigned. A fraction of the clones does not appear; measured against another copy, unresolved V genes explain less than half of the discrepancy, and the remainder lacks a known reason. This sample is represented by roughly 160,000 clones; around nine tenths of them were singletons. The ten largest clones represent roughly 2.4% of the sample. Source material: peripheral blood. All receptors come from an elderly woman with COVID-19, enrolled during active disease.

This clone was detected once. The rearrangement links TRBV7-3 to TRBJ2-1; D is unclear. The CDR3 spans 15 residues. V was cut by 5 bases and J by 6 bases, with 17 bases left in between. Per the germline V gene, CDR1 is SGHTA and CDR2 is FQGTGA. CDR3 sequence (DNA): TGTGCCAGCAGCCTAGACGGCCTTTACCTCAATGAGCAGTTCTTC. Its protein product is CASSLDGLYLNEQFF.

The J gene is TRBJ1-2, the V gene TRBV11-2; 8 positions match TRBD1. Germline loops: CDR1 SGHAT, CDR2 FQNNGV. The J segment lost 2 bases and the V segment lost 5 bases, leaving 7 bases of the junction unmatched. The length of the CDR3 is 15 residues. The chain's CDR3 is CASSRGTGLNYGYTF. The DNA of the CDR3 is TGTGCCAGCAGCCGAGGGACAGGACTAAACTATGGCTACACCTTC.

The J gene is TRBJ1-5, the V gene TRBV15, with a tentative D call TRBD1 (6 bases). Germline V CDR1 and CDR2: LNHNV, YYDKDF (reference sequence). Trimming removed 3 bases from V and 0 bases from J, with 9 bases in between. This CDR3 contains 15 residues. The CDR3 DNA is TGTGCCACCAGCAGGGACAGAGATAGCAATCAGCCCCAGCATTTT. It codes for CATSRDRDSNQPQHF.

The chain recombines TRBV2 with TRBJ1-5, with TRBD1 as a possible D gene (5 bases). Germline lookup yields CDR1 SNHLY and CDR2 FYNNEI. The CDR3 extends over 13 amino acids. V lost 6 bases, J lost 7 bases, and 13 bases lay in between. CDR3 sequence: CASRGQGGQPQHF. CDR3 coding DNA: TGTGCCAGCAGGGGGCAGGGCGGCCAGCCCCAGCATTTT.

The chain has TRBV18 and TRBJ2-5; no clear D. The germline V and J ends were trimmed by 2 bases and 9 bases, with 16 bases remaining between them. Germline V lookup: CDR1 KGHSH, CDR2 LQKENI. The CDR3 is made up of 14 amino acids. CDR3 DNA sequence: TGTGCCAGCTCACCAGAAAGCCCCGGTCAGGCCCAGTACTTC. This encodes CASSPESPGQAQYF.

This rearrangement joins TRBV6-5 to TRBJ2-5; 7 bases agree with TRBD2. Trimming took 4 bases from V and 2 from J; bases not matched to a gene: 7. CDR3 length: 15 amino acids. CDR1 is MNHEY, CDR2 SVGAGI, per germline. The CDR3 here is CASSSGGGGQETQYF. The CDR3 DNA follows: TGTGCCAGCAGTTCTGGGGGGGGAGGACAAGAGACCCAGTACTTC.

The chain recombines TRBV28 with TRBJ2-5; a weak D match, TRBD2 (6 bases). V was trimmed by 6 bases and J by 10 bases, leaving 21 bases between them. Germline loops: CDR1 MDHEN, CDR2 SYDVKM. The CDR3 runs to 14 residues. The CDR3 DNA is TGTGCCAGCAGCCCTAGGCACGGGCGGGAATTCCAGTACTTC. It yields the protein CASSPRHGREFQYF. The full variable domain, its missing parts supplied by reference TRBV28 and TRBJ2-5, is DVKVTQSSRYLVKRTGEKVFLECVQDMDHENMFWYRQDPGLGLRLIYFSYDVKMKEKGDIPEGYSVSREKKERFSLILESASTNQTSMYLCASSPRHGREFQYFGPGTRLLVL.

This sequence joins TRBV7-2 and TRBJ2-1; D remains ambiguous. Trimming pared 1 base from V and 0 bases from J, leaving 10 bases between. The CDR3 contains 16 residues. CDR1 is SGHTA, CDR2 FQGNSA, per germline. The CDR3 DNA reads as TGTGCCAGCAGCTTAGGTCCAGCGAGCTCCTACAATGAGCAGTTCTTC. Its protein is CASSLGPASSYNEQFF. Full variable domain (remainder filled in from reference TRBV7-2 and TRBJ2-1): GAGVSQSPSNKVTEKGKDVELRCDPISGHTALYWYRQSLGQGLEFLIYFQGNSAPDKSGLPSDRFSAERTGGSVSTLTIQRTQQEDSAVYLCASSLGPASSYNEQFFGPGTRLTVL.

V usage is TRBV7-8 and J usage is TRBJ1-5, with TRBD1 matching 9 bases. From germline, CDR1 is SGHVS and CDR2 FQNEAQ. After removal of 3 bases from V and 6 bases from J, the junction contained 6 bases not matched to a gene. This CDR3 contains 15 residues. In DNA form, the CDR3 reads TGTGCCAGCAGCTTGAGAGGACAGGGGAGTCAGCCCCAGCATTTT. Amino acid sequence: CASSLRGQGSQPQHF.

This clone showed up just a few times. The chain is built from TRBV18 and TRBJ1-4; possible D gene TRBD1, 5 bases. Germline lookup yields CDR1 KGHSH and CDR2 LQKENI. The length of the CDR3 is 16 residues. V was cut by 2 bases and J by 8 bases, with 18 bases left in between. CDR3 protein: CASSPTTVDQGEKLFF. The CDR3 bases are TGTGCCAGCTCACCAACGACAGTGGATCAAGGAGAAAAACTGTTTTTT.

V and J are TRBV7-3 and TRBJ2-3; 9 bases fit TRBD2. With 5 bases clipped from V and 8 bases from J, the junction kept 11 bases outside the gene matches. Germline V gene sequence: CDR1 SGHTA, CDR2 FQGTGA. The CDR3 contains 15 residues. In DNA, the CDR3 is TGTGCCAGCAGCCCGATAGCGGGAGCGGGAGGTACGCAGTATTTT. It yields the protein CASSPIAGAGGTQYF.

On this clone itself: This sample includes further DNA sequences coding for the same CDR3. V and J are TRBV28 and TRBJ1-2; the D is unclear. This CDR3 is 13 amino acids long. Germline loops: CDR1 MDHEN, CDR2 SYDVKM. V lost 2 bases to trimming and J lost 4 bases, with 8 bases between them. In nucleotides, the CDR3 is TGTGCCAGCAGTTTACCAGGATCCTATGGCTACACCTTC. Translated, it gives CASSLPGSYGYTF.

This chain uses TRBV2 with TRBJ1-5; the match to TRBD1 covers 11 bases. The trim removed 6 bases at V and 4 bases at J, leaving 5 bases unmatched. The CDR3 contains 15 residues. The germline V gene has CDR1 SNHLY and CDR2 FYNNEI. CDR3 residues: CASRAGTGGNQPQHF. The CDR3 region has the DNA TGTGCCAGCAGGGCCGGGACAGGGGGAAATCAGCCCCAGCATTTT.

V gene TRBV27 combines with J gene TRBJ2-2, with 8 bases matching TRBD2. The CDR3 sequence is 14 residues long. Germline assignment: CDR1 MNHEY and CDR2 SMNVEV (reference sequence). The junction had 4 bases not matched to a gene; V was cut back by 4 bases and J by 6 bases. This CDR3 is CASSSGLVAGELFF. The CDR3, as DNA: TGTGCCAGCAGTTCGGGACTAGTCGCCGGGGAGCTGTTTTTT.

The chain uses TRBV14 and TRBJ1-6; no firm D call. The germline gives CDR1 SGHDN, CDR2 FVKESK. Trimming stripped 6 bases from V and 9 bases from J, with 12 bases between. This CDR3 has 13 amino acids. CDR3 region: CASSDIGGSPLHF. CDR3 in DNA: TGTGCCAGCAGTGACATCGGTGGTTCACCCCTCCACTTT. Full variable domain (missing parts from reference TRBV14 and TRBJ1-6): EAGVTQFPSHSVIEKGQTVTLRCDPISGHDNLYWYRRVMGKEIKFLLHFVKESKQDESGMPNNRFLAERTGGTYSTLKVQPAELEDSGVYFCASSDIGGSPLHFGNGTRLTVT.

V gene TRBV7-9 combines with J gene TRBJ1-2; TRBD1 matches at 7 bases. Looked up from germline, CDR1 is SEHNR and CDR2 is FQNEAQ (reference sequence). The junction had 9 bases not matched to a gene; V was cut back by 4 bases and J by 4 bases. The CDR3 is 15 amino acids. The CDR3 DNA follows: TGTGCCAGCAGCTCCGTGGGACAGTCGGTCTATGGCTACACCTTC. Its translation is CASSSVGQSVYGYTF.

The rearrangement joins TRBV19 to TRBJ1-4; perhaps TRBD1 as D (5 bases). Germline values: CDR1 LNHDA, CDR2 SQIVND (reference sequence). The CDR3 is 13 amino acids. V was pared by 6 bases and J by 8 bases, with 13 bases between. CDR3 sequence (DNA): TGTGCCAGTAGCCCCAGGGCCCCCGAAAAACTGTTTTTT. As protein: CASSPRAPEKLFF.

This sequence joins TRBV3-1 (or the pseudogene TRBV3-2) and TRBJ2-7; TRBD2 agrees at 12 bases. The CDR3 has 14 residues. Germline V CDR1 and CDR2: LGHDT, YNNKEL (reference sequence). The junction had 2 bases not matched to a gene; V was cut back by 4 bases and J by 4 bases. CDR3 nucleotide sequence: TGTGCCAGCAGCCCCGGGACTAGCGGGTACGAGCAGTACTTC. Its protein product is CASSPGTSGYEQYF.

The rearrangement uses TRBV6-4 and TRBJ2-3, with 7 nucleotides matching TRBD2. The CDR3 loop spans 14 amino acids. V was pared by 5 bases and J by 1 base, with 3 bases of the junction left unmatched. The V gene's germline CDR1 is MRHNA and CDR2 SNTAGT. The DNA of the CDR3 is TGTGCCAGCAGTACGGGAGGCGGCACAGATACGCAGTATTTT. It codes for CASSTGGGTDTQYF.

This chain links TRBV7-9 with TRBJ2-1; maybe TRBD2 (6 bases). V dropped 1 base and J dropped 10 bases, with 14 bases sitting between them. Germline V gene lookup returns CDR1 SEHNR and CDR2 FQNEAQ (reference sequence). The length of the CDR3 is 14 residues. The CDR3 DNA sequence: TGTGCCAGCAGCTTAGAAGTGGGAGGAGGAGAGCAGTTCTTC. Its translation: CASSLEVGGGEQFF.